This paragraph reports one TCR beta chain. Its antigen is currently unknown. Researchers amplified the TCR beta CDR3 regions from RNA transcripts. RT-PCR in the first round (using the HTBI primer set) targeted the TCR CDR3. MiXCR, run by TCRdb on the multiplex PCR reads, gives a single entry per CDR3 protein. In the table there are about 250,000 distinct CDR3 sequences, around 25% of which are singletons. These data come from a study of T cells in Graves' hyperthyroidism and ophthalmopathy. Study-level findings and limits: Expanded thyroid clonotypes (above 0.001) were mostly also found in blood.

With duration under 3 months, ophthalmopathy was active: Clinical Activity Score at least 3, NOSPECS at least 4. Exclusion criteria comprised uncontrolled infection, other autoimmune disease, pregnancy or lactation. The germline gives CDR1 MNHNS, CDR2 SASEGT. There are 15 residues in the CDR3. V was cut by 0 bases and J by 1 base, with 9 bases left in between. The chain has TRBV6-1 and TRBJ1-1; D unresolved. The TCR was taken from a woman aged 40 to 55 with Graves' ophthalmopathy. The sequencing input was blood. The CDR3 sequence: CASSEAGWQNTEAFF. The CDR3 bases are TGTGCCAGCAGTGAAGCAGGCTGGCAGAACACTGAAGCTTTCTTT.